The rows below give T cell receptor beta chains drawn from one sample of a study of blood T cell repertoires in COVID-19. The assay was immunoSEQ multiplex PCR, and TCRdb's table has in-frame clones only and misses some. The profile shows 490,000 or so clones, 88% of them singletons. The sequencing input was PBMCs or T cells enriched from blood (not recorded which). Receptor source: a woman aged 55-70 years who had recovered from COVID-19. CDR3s leave out the opening cysteine and the closing phenylalanine or tryptophan.

TRBV12-3/TRBV12-4	TRBJ2-1	ASSPQGDEQF
TRBV5-4	TRBJ2-2	ASFGAGANPNTGELF
TRBV9	TRBJ2-1	ASSPQVPYNEQF
TRBV20-1	TRBJ1-1	SASPDMNTEAF
TRBV9	TRBJ2-7	ASSPWDTAYEQY
TRBV18	TRBJ1-5	ASSRGSLNQPQH
TRBV6-5	TRBJ1-1	ASSYSGQPLKSEAF
TRBV29-1	TRBJ1-1	SADRGGMNTEAF
TRBV9	TRBJ2-2	ASSFGGSGELF
TRBV10-2	TRBJ2-1	ATRAGGDTYNEQF
TRBV19	TRBJ2-1	ASSIRRGGDGNEQF
TRBV9	TRBJ1-5	ASSATTRGEGQPQH
TRBV24-1	TRBJ1-2	ATSDGGTDGYT
TRBV3-1/TRBV3-2	TRBJ1-1	ASSQAGQKNTEAF
TRBV4-1	TRBJ1-2	ASSQVLLHRDSYGYT
TRBV29-1	TRBJ1-1	SVAPAARGRDTEAF
TRBV29-1	TRBJ1-4	SVGTEFVYEKLF
TRBV2	TRBJ2-5	ASSKRTGEFQETQY
TRBV24-1	TRBJ1-4	ATSDVAGGREKLF
TRBV27	TRBJ2-2	ASSLRPQGIRELF
TRBV29-1	TRBJ1-4	SAYSRTNEKLF